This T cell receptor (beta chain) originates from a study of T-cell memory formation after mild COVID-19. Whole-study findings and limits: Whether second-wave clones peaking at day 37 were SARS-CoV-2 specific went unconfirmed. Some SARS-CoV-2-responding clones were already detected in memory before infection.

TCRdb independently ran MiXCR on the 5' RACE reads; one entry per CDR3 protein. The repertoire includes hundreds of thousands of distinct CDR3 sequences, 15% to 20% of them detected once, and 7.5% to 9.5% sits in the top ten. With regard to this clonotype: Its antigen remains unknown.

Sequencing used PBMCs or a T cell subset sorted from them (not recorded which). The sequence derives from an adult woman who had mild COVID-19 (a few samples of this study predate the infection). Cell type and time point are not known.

The CDR3 loop is CASSSEGPNTEAFF. Written as DNA, the CDR3 is TGTGCCAGCAGCTCTGAGGGGCCGAACACTGAAGCTTTCTTT. The V call is TRBV12-3 or TRBV12-4, the J call TRBJ1-1, with D perhaps matching TRBD1 (5 bases). V lost 6 bases, J lost 1 base, and 12 bases lay in between. The length of the CDR3 is 14 residues.